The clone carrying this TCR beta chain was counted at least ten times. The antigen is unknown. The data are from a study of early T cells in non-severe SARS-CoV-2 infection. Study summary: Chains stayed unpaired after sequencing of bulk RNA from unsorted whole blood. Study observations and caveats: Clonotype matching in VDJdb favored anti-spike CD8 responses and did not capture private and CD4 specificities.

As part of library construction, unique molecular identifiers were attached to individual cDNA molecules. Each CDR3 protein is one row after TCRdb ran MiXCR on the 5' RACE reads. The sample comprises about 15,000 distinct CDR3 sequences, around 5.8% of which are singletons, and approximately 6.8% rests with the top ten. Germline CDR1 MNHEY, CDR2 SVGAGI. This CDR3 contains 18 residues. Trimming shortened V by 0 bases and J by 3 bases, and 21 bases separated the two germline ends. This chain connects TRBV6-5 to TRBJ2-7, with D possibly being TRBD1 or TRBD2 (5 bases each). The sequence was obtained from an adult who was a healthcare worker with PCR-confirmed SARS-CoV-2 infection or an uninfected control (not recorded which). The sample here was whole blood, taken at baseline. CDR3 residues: CASSYSSGGSARGYEQYF. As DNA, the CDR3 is TGTGCCAGCAGTTACTCCAGTGGGGGATCAGCTCGTGGCTACGAGCAGTACTTC.